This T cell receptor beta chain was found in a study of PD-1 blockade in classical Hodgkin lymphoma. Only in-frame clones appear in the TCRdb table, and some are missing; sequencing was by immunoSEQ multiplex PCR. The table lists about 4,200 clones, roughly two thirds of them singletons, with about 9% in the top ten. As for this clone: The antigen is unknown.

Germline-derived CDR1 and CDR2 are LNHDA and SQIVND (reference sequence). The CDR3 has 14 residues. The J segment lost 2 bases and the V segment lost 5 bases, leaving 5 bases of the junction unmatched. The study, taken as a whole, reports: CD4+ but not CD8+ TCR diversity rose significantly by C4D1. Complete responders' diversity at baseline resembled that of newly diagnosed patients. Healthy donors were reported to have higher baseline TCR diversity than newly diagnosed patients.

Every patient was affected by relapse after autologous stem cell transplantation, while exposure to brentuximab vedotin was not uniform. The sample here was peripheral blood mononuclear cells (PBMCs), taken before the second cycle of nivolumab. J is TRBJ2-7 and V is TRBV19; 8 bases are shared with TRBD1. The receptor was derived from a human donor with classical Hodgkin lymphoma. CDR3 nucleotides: TGTGCCAGTAGTCCGGGACAGGCAACCTACGAGCAGTACTTC. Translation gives CASSPGQATYEQYF.